The clone carrying this TCR beta chain was picked up a small number of times. Its antigen is not identified. Following RNA extraction, reverse transcription yielded cDNA that acted as the sequencing template. Repertoires were generated with immunoSEQ multiplex PCR, while TCRdb's copy carries only in-frame clones and drops some. The sample lists some 150,000 clones, around 55% occurring once. This record belongs to a study of CD8+ T cells in alopecia areata. Study details: Those treated were given oral tofacitinib at 5 to 10 mg twice daily.

The germline gives CDR1 SGHAT, CDR2 FQNNGV. The CDR3 contains 13 residues. With 1 base removed from V and 6 bases from J, the gap between germline ends came to 7 bases. Study outcomes and limitations: Compared with normal scalp, lesional scalp had higher clonality and more expanded CD8+ clones. Scalp data also include sequences from resident alphabeta T cells of normal skin.

The study team obtained lesional scalp punch biopsies and peripheral blood from alopecia areata patients. The rearrangement joins TRBV11-2 to TRBJ2-1, with D possibly TRBD1 on 5 matching bases. The sample was CD8+ T cells sorted from blood, taken at week 0. The source is a human donor with alopecia areata. The CDR3 coding sequence is TGTGCCAGCAGCTTAGGGGGCAGCAATGAGCAGTTCTTC. Encoded protein: CASSLGGSNEQFF.